These 23 T cell receptor beta chains came from one sample sequenced in a study of T cells in Graves' hyperthyroidism and ophthalmopathy. What was amplified from RNA transcripts were TCR beta CDR3 regions. With the HTBI primer set, the TCR CDR3 went through a first round of RT-PCR. MiXCR, applied by TCRdb to the multiplex PCR reads, yields one record per CDR3 protein. Here the sample spans 450,000 to 500,000 distinct CDR3 sequences, about 20% being singletons. The sample was blood. These TCRs come from a woman between 65 and 79 years old with Graves' ophthalmopathy.

This clonotype was detected only a few times. The CDR3: CASNGQYNEQFF. The CDR3 nucleotides read TGTGCCAGTAACGGACAGTACAATGAGCAGTTCTTC. This sequence joins TRBV6-2 or TRBV6-3 and TRBJ2-1, with D possibly matching TRBD1 (6 bases). The ends were cut back, 9 bases at V and 4 bases at J, with 10 bases in the middle. This CDR3 has 12 amino acids. Per the germline V gene, CDR1 is MNHEY and CDR2 is SVGEGT.

This clonotype was seen a few times. This chain links TRBV12-5 with TRBJ2-1; 7 nucleotides match TRBD2. V gave up 4 bases and J gave up 6 bases; unmatched junction bases: 6. CDR1 and CDR2 (germline): LGHNT, FRNRAP. The CDR3 runs 14 residues. Written as DNA, the CDR3 is TGTGCTAGTGGTTCAGCGGGACGGGGCAATGAGCAGTTCTTC. This codes for CASGSAGRGNEQFF.

There are many counts of this clonotype. The V gene is TRBV28, the J gene TRBJ1-1; no definite D call. This CDR3 comprises 12 residues. Deletions cut 6 bases from V and 5 bases from J, with 10 bases between. Germline V lookup: CDR1 MDHEN, CDR2 SYDVKM. Here the CDR3 reads CASRLTRTEAFF. The CDR3 coding sequence is TGTGCCAGCAGATTGACACGGACTGAAGCTTTCTTT.

This clonotype was observed a few times. This sequence joins TRBV7-8 and TRBJ2-7; D call uncertain. CDR1 and CDR2 (germline): SGHVS, FQNEAQ. V was clipped by 1 base and J by 2 bases, with 9 bases between them. The length of the CDR3 is 14 residues. CDR3 nucleotide sequence: TGTGCCAGCAGCTTAGGTGTCGGTCCCTACGAGCAGTACTTC. Translating gives CASSLGVGPYEQYF.

The CDR3 sequence is CASSVGNLVTQYF. In DNA form, the CDR3 reads TGTGCCAGCAGCGTAGGGAATTTGGTTACGCAGTATTTT. The chain uses TRBV2 and TRBJ2-3; D not certain. Germline V lookup: CDR1 SNHLY, CDR2 FYNNEI. The CDR3 totals 13 residues. Trimming removed 6 bases at V and 8 bases at J, with 15 bases between.

This clonotype was found a few times. This chain connects TRBV11-2 to TRBJ2-1, with TRBD2 as a possible D gene (6 bases). The CDR3 consists of 14 residues. CDR1 and CDR2 (germline): SGHAT, FQNNGV. The germline V and J ends were trimmed by 7 bases and 4 bases, with 14 bases remaining between them. CDR3 in DNA: TGTGCCAGCACCTACCTGGCGGGATACAATGAGCAGTTCTTC. It codes for CASTYLAGYNEQFF.

This clonotype was observed many times. The genes are TRBV2 and TRBJ2-1; 10 bases are shared with TRBD2. Per the germline V gene, CDR1 is SNHLY and CDR2 is FYNNEI. The junction had 9 bases not matched to a gene; V was cut back by 1 base and J by 6 bases. This CDR3 region has 17 residues. CDR3 loop: CASSEEGSGRASNEQFF. DNA for the CDR3: TGTGCCAGCAGTGAAGAGGGGAGCGGGAGGGCCTCCAATGAGCAGTTCTTC.

This clonotype was observed at least ten times. The chain uses TRBV12-3 or TRBV12-4 and TRBJ2-5, with 15 bases aligning to TRBD2. The CDR3 extends over 17 amino acids. Losses at the gene ends were 5 bases for V and 5 bases for J; bases not matched to a gene: 9. The CDR3 loop reads CASSRTSGRAGRETQYF. The CDR3 nucleotides read TGTGCCAGCAGTCGGACTAGCGGGAGGGCCGGTAGGGAGACCCAGTACTTC.

The J gene is TRBJ2-5, the V gene TRBV9, with no clear D. The V gene lost 1 base and the J gene lost 5 bases, with 12 bases spanning the gap. The CDR3 totals 14 residues. The V gene's germline CDR1 is SGDLS and CDR2 YYNGEE. The CDR3 here is CASSVTPLEETQYF. CDR3 coding DNA: TGTGCCAGCAGCGTAACCCCTTTGGAGGAGACCCAGTACTTC. Drawing the rest from reference TRBV9 and TRBJ2-5, the complete variable domain is DSGVTQTPKHLITATGQRVTLRCSPRSGDLSVYWYQQSLDQGLQFLIQYYNGEERAKGNILERFSAQQFPDLHSELNLSSLELGDSALYFCASSVTPLEETQYFGPGTRLLVL.

This clonotype was detected once. Germline and junction disagree at one end, which may indicate a read error. Here the CDR3 reads CASSLADGVGEQYF. The CDR3 DNA reads TGTGCTAGCAGCTTAGCGGACGGCGTTGGGGAGCAGTACTTC. The genes are TRBV7-7 and TRBJ2-7; D may be TRBD2 (6 bases). CDR3 length: 14 amino acids. Germline values: CDR1 SSHAT, CDR2 FNYEAQ (reference sequence).

This rearrangement joins TRBV5-1 to TRBJ1-1, with a possible D match to TRBD1 (6 bases). Deletions cut 1 base from V and 2 bases from J, with 12 bases between. Germline CDR1 is SGHRS and CDR2 is YFSETQ. The CDR3 has 15 amino acids. The CDR3 loop is CASSLPGVENTEAFF. The CDR3 DNA follows: TGCGCCAGCAGCTTGCCAGGGGTCGAAAACACTGAAGCTTTCTTT.

The sample holds a few counts of this clonotype. The gene calls are TRBV10-3 and TRBJ2-4; TRBD1 or TRBD2 may be the D gene (5 bases each). There are 15 residues in the CDR3. Per germline, CDR1 ENHRY and CDR2 SYGVKD. The ends were cut back, 2 bases at V and 1 base at J, with 9 bases in the middle. CDR3 sequence: CAISEGGAAKNIQYF. The CDR3 coding sequence is TGTGCCATCAGTGAGGGGGGAGCGGCCAAAAACATTCAGTACTTC.

The chain links TRBV19 to TRBJ2-7, with D possibly TRBD2 on 6 matching bases. This CDR3 comprises 13 residues. Germline V gives CDR1 LNHDA, CDR2 SQIVND (reference sequence). Between the trimmed V and J ends, which lost 6 bases and 3 bases, there was a span of 12 bases. CDR3 region: CASSNVGLYEQYF. CDR3 nucleotides: TGTGCCAGTAGCAACGTGGGACTCTACGAGCAGTACTTC. Supplemented by reference TRBV19 and TRBJ2-7, the full variable domain reads DGGITQSPKYLFRKEGQNVTLSCEQNLNHDAMYWYRQDPGQGLRLIYYSQIVNDFQKGDIAEGYSVSREKKESFPLTVTSAQKNPTAFYLCASSNVGLYEQYFGPGTRLTVT.

Many counts were recorded for this clonotype. V and J are TRBV2 and TRBJ1-1; D perhaps matches TRBD1 (5 bases). The CDR3 loop spans 15 amino acids. Trimming left V 2 bases short and J 1 base short, with 11 bases between. CDR1 is SNHLY, CDR2 FYNNEI, per germline. CDR3 bases: TGTGCCAGCAGTGAACCCCGGACACCGAACACTGAAGCTTTCTTT. Protein product: CASSEPRTPNTEAFF.

This clonotype was seen a handful of times. CDR3 nucleotides: TGTGCCAGTAGTATTTGGCCGGGAGATAACGAGCAGTACTTC. This encodes CASSIWPGDNEQYF. The rearrangement joins TRBV19 to TRBJ2-7; the D gene is possibly TRBD2 (6 bases). V was clipped by 3 bases and J by 5 bases, with 14 bases between them. This CDR3 comprises 14 residues. Germline V gene sequence: CDR1 LNHDA, CDR2 SQIVND (reference sequence).

Notes on this clonotype: At one boundary the junction diverges from the germline segment, which might be a read error. V and J are TRBV2 and TRBJ2-7; D unresolved. Germline-derived CDR1 and CDR2 are SNHLY and FYNNEI. This CDR3 comprises 12 residues. The CDR3 sequence: CAGRATRHEQYF. The CDR3 nucleotides read TGTGCCGGCAGAGCAACTCGCCACGAGCAGTACTTC.

The chain recombines TRBV19 with TRBJ1-1, with 7 bases lining up with TRBD1. The CDR3 is 16 residues long. The J segment lost 0 bases and the V segment lost 6 bases, leaving 10 bases of the junction unmatched. Germline-derived CDR1 and CDR2 are LNHDA and SQIVND (reference sequence). Here the CDR3 reads CASSKWGGQMNTEAFF. For the CDR3, the DNA is TGTGCCAGTAGCAAATGGGGGGGACAGATGAACACTGAAGCTTTCTTT.

This clonotype was seen repeatedly, ten times or more. V is TRBV5-1 and J is TRBJ2-3; D gene uncertain. Per the germline V gene, CDR1 is SGHRS and CDR2 is YFSETQ. Deletions cut 0 bases from V and 0 bases from J, with 2 bases between. CDR3 length equals 13 residues. CDR3 coding DNA: TGCGCCAGCAGCTTGGTGAGCACAGATACGCAGTATTTT. Amino acid sequence: CASSLVSTDTQYF. Filled out from reference TRBV5-1 and TRBJ2-3, the complete variable domain reads KAGVTQTPRYLIKTRGQQVTLSCSPISGHRSVSWYQQTPGQGLQFLFEYFSETQRNKGNFPGRFSGRQFSNSRSEMNVSTLELGDSALYLCASSLVSTDTQYFGPGTRLTVL.

In its sample, this clonotype was seen a few times. The chain recombines TRBV18 with TRBJ1-1; 7 nucleotides agree with TRBD1. The V gene's germline CDR1 is KGHSH and CDR2 LQKENI. CDR3 length: 13 residues. J lost 11 bases, V lost 3 bases, and 9 bases had no gene match. The CDR3 spells CASSPDEGALAFF. CDR3 DNA sequence: TGTGCCAGCTCACCGGACGAGGGGGCTCTGGCTTTCTTT.

The chain joins TRBV7-8 to TRBJ2-4, with 14 bases aligning to TRBD2. CDR1 and CDR2 from the germline V gene are SGHVS and FQNEAQ. V was pared by 5 bases and J by 4 bases, with 4 bases of the junction left unmatched. The CDR3 contains 16 residues. CDR3: CASSKRLAGGKNIQYF. DNA of the CDR3: TGTGCCAGCAGCAAGAGACTAGCGGGAGGGAAAAACATTCAGTACTTC.

This sequence joins TRBV2 and TRBJ2-5; D is undetermined. Trimming removed 3 bases from V and 10 bases from J, with 9 bases in between. The CDR3 totals 11 residues. Per the germline V gene, CDR1 is SNHLY and CDR2 is FYNNEI. In DNA, the CDR3 is TGTGCCAGCAGTGATAGGGCCATCCAGTACTTC. This encodes CASSDRAIQYF.

This clonotype appeared many times. This chain joins TRBV2 and TRBJ1-5; 8 positions match TRBD1. V shed 1 base and J 7 bases; nucleotides not matched to a gene: 3. This CDR3 has 14 amino acids. Germline values: CDR1 SNHLY, CDR2 FYNNEI. CDR3 sequence reads: CASSEGQGPQPQHF. The CDR3 nucleotides read TGTGCCAGCAGTGAAGGACAGGGGCCCCAGCCCCAGCATTTT.

With respect to this clonotype: This may be a read error: a much more frequent sequence differs by one nucleotide. The chain joins TRBV12-3 or TRBV12-4 to TRBJ2-5, with D maybe TRBD2 (7 bases). With 5 bases removed from V and 4 bases from J, the gap between germline ends came to 17 bases. The CDR3 has 15 amino acids. The chain's CDR3 is CASSLSGGQRETQYF. DNA for the CDR3: TGTGCCAGCAGTCTCTCCGGGGGGCAGAGAGAGACCCAGTACTTC.